These T cell receptor beta chains were read from a single sample in a study of T cells in localized non-small cell lung cancer. The repertoire was sequenced with immunoSEQ multiplex PCR; TCRdb's copy has only in-frame clones and lacks some. The table includes 1,500 or so clones, under 25% detected once. The starting material was normal lung tissue next to the tumor, obtained before any cancer treatment. All receptors come from a female donor aged 60 or older with stage I squamous cell lung carcinoma. Each CDR3 is given with its conserved first and last residue. Each record gives: D gene, V gene, clone size, J gene, CDR3 DNA, CDR3 protein. A D gene is named only where the DNA matches it firmly. Clone size is not always given. Where it is, it says once, few, many or a class for expanded clones.

D gene: NA; V gene: TRBV29-1; clone size: large; J gene: TRBJ1-3; CDR3 DNA: TGCAGCGTTCTTACCGGGACGGCAGGAGACACCATATATTTT; CDR3 protein: CSVLTGTAGDTIYF
D gene: NA; V gene: TRBV23-1; clone size: NA; J gene: TRBJ2-7; CDR3 DNA: TGCGCCAGCAGTCAAAGAAAGGGGTACGAGCAGTACTTC; CDR3 protein: CASSQRKGYEQYF
D gene: TRBD1; V gene: TRBV7-4; clone size: NA; J gene: TRBJ1-1; CDR3 DNA: TGTGCCAGCAGCCCCGGACAGGGGGCTGGTGCTTTCTTT; CDR3 protein: CASSPGQGAGAFF
D gene: NA; V gene: TRBV27; clone size: few; J gene: TRBJ1-1; CDR3 DNA: TGTGCCAGCGGGGGACCTCAGGAGGGGACTGAAGCTTTCTTT; CDR3 protein: CASGGPQEGTEAFF
D gene: TRBD2; V gene: TRBV6-8; clone size: NA; J gene: TRBJ2-5; CDR3 DNA: TGTGCCAGCTCCCTTAACGGTTGGACTAGCGGACAAGAGACCCAGTACTTC; CDR3 protein: CASSLNGWTSGQETQYF
D gene: NA; V gene: TRBV4-1; clone size: few; J gene: TRBJ2-7; CDR3 DNA: TGCGCCAGCAGCCAACAAACGGGGGCCTCCTATCAGCAGTACTTC; CDR3 protein: CASSQQTGASYQQYF
D gene: NA; V gene: TRBV29-1; clone size: NA; J gene: TRBJ1-2; CDR3 DNA: TGCAGCGTTGAGAGGCTTTCGAAAGGCTACACCTTC; CDR3 protein: CSVERLSKGYTF
D gene: NA; V gene: TRBV12-1; clone size: few; J gene: TRBJ1-1; CDR3 DNA: TGTGCCAGCAGCTTTGTAGGGGTTCGCTCCTTGTCTCGATTTGAAGCTTTCTTT; CDR3 protein: CASSFVGVRSLSRFEAFF
D gene: NA; V gene: TRBV29-1; clone size: NA; J gene: TRBJ1-1; CDR3 DNA: TGCAGCGTTGAAGATCCGACAGGAGGGGGGATGAACACTGAAGCTTTCTTT; CDR3 protein: CSVEDPTGGGMNTEAFF
D gene: TRBD2; V gene: TRBV6-8; clone size: few; J gene: TRBJ2-7; CDR3 DNA: TGTGCCAGCAGTGATTGGACTAGCGACTACGAGCAGTACTTC; CDR3 protein: CASSDWTSDYEQYF
D gene: TRBD1; V gene: TRBV6-8; clone size: few; J gene: TRBJ1-1; CDR3 DNA: TGTGCCAGCAGTACAGGGGACCTGAACACTGAAGCTTTCTTT; CDR3 protein: CASSTGDLNTEAFF
D gene: TRBD2; V gene: TRBV6-8; clone size: NA; J gene: TRBJ2-1; CDR3 DNA: TGTGCCAGCAGGCAAGGGGAGGGCAATGAGCAGTTCTTC; CDR3 protein: CASRQGEGNEQFF
D gene: NA; V gene: TRBV6-8; clone size: few; J gene: TRBJ1-1; CDR3 DNA: TGTGCCAGCAGTGAGATGGGGTTGAACACTGAAGCTTTCTTT; CDR3 protein: CASSEMGLNTEAFF
D gene: NA; V gene: TRBV28; clone size: NA; J gene: TRBJ1-5; CDR3 DNA: TGTGCCAGCAGTTTTGGGCAGGGGAACCAGCCCCAGCATTTT; CDR3 protein: CASSFGQGNQPQHF
D gene: TRBD1; V gene: TRBV11-3; clone size: NA; J gene: TRBJ1-1; CDR3 DNA: TGTGCCAGCCATGGACAGGGGGAAATGAACACTGAAGCTTTCTTT; CDR3 protein: CASHGQGEMNTEAFF
D gene: NA; V gene: TRBV19; clone size: NA; J gene: TRBJ1-4; CDR3 DNA: TGTGCCAGTAGTCCCCACTCGTCAACTAATGAAAAACTGTTTTTT; CDR3 protein: CASSPHSSTNEKLFF
D gene: TRBD1; V gene: TRBV6-8; clone size: NA; J gene: TRBJ1-2; CDR3 DNA: TGTGCCAGCAGTCCCCAGGGGGGAGTAGATGGCTACACCTTC; CDR3 protein: CASSPQGGVDGYTF
D gene: TRBD2; V gene: TRBV10-3; clone size: medium-sized; J gene: TRBJ2-7; CDR3 DNA: TGTGCCAGCCGCCTCGACCCTTTAGCGGGAGGTTTCTCCTACGAGCAGTACTTC; CDR3 protein: CASRLDPLAGGFSYEQYF
D gene: NA; V gene: TRBV29-1; clone size: once; J gene: TRBJ1-1; CDR3 DNA: TGCAGCGTTGAAAGACAGCCGAACACTGAAGCTTTCTTT; CDR3 protein: CSVERQPNTEAFF
D gene: NA; V gene: TRBV9; clone size: few; J gene: TRBJ1-1; CDR3 DNA: TGTGCCAGCAGCGTTTTCCTGACGAACACTGAAGCTTTCTTT; CDR3 protein: CASSVFLTNTEAFF
D gene: NA; V gene: TRBV15; clone size: few; J gene: TRBJ2-7; CDR3 DNA: TGTGCCACCAGCAGAGATAGGGGCAGGGTGAACGAGCAGTACTTC; CDR3 protein: CATSRDRGRVNEQYF
D gene: NA; V gene: TRBV9; clone size: medium-sized; J gene: TRBJ2-1; CDR3 DNA: TGTGCCAGCAGCTTATTGGGGAATGAGCAGTTCTTC; CDR3 protein: CASSLLGNEQFF
D gene: NA; V gene: TRBV11-3; clone size: medium-sized; J gene: TRBJ2-5; CDR3 DNA: TGTGCCAGCAGCCCGACACCTTGGGGCAGTAGAAACCAAGAGACCCAGTACTTC; CDR3 protein: CASSPTPWGSRNQETQYF
D gene: NA; V gene: TRBV11-3; clone size: NA; J gene: TRBJ2-7; CDR3 DNA: TGTGCCAGCAGCTTCGGACTAGGGGGCTACGAGCAGTACTTC; CDR3 protein: CASSFGLGGYEQYF
D gene: NA; V gene: TRBV6-8; clone size: few; J gene: TRBJ2-2; CDR3 DNA: TGTGCCAGCAGTTACCTCGGGGGCCGGATTGGAGCCGGGGAGCTGTTTTTT; CDR3 protein: CASSYLGGRIGAGELFF
D gene: TRBD2; V gene: TRBV6-8; clone size: few; J gene: TRBJ2-1; CDR3 DNA: TGTGCCAGCAGTCACGGCGCCCTTCCTAGCGGGGGGGCCCATGAGCAGTTCTTC; CDR3 protein: CASSHGALPSGGAHEQFF
D gene: TRBD2; V gene: TRBV30; clone size: once; J gene: TRBJ2-3; CDR3 DNA: TGTGCCGGGTCTAGCGGGGTCTCCACAGATACGCAGTATTTT; CDR3 protein: CAGSSGVSTDTQYF
D gene: NA; V gene: TRBV4-1; clone size: few; J gene: TRBJ2-7; CDR3 DNA: TGCGCCAGCAGCCAAGACCCCACGTCGACAGGTAGATTTTTC; CDR3 protein: CASSQDPTSTGRFF
D gene: NA; V gene: TRBV19; clone size: NA; J gene: TRBJ1-2; CDR3 DNA: TGTGCCAGTACCACCCCGGTGAGGGATAACTATGGCTACACCTTC; CDR3 protein: CASTTPVRDNYGYTF
D gene: TRBD2; V gene: TRBV19; clone size: few; J gene: TRBJ2-1; CDR3 DNA: TGTGCCAGTAGTGCCCCGGGGGGCAATGAGCAGTTCTTC; CDR3 protein: CASSAPGGNEQFF
D gene: NA; V gene: TRBV11-3; clone size: large; J gene: TRBJ2-3; CDR3 DNA: TGTGCCAGCCCGGCGGGCGGGTTATTAGATACGCAGTATTTT; CDR3 protein: CASPAGGLLDTQYF
D gene: TRBD1; V gene: TRBV6-8; clone size: NA; J gene: TRBJ1-1; CDR3 DNA: TGTGCCAGCAGTGTGGACAGGGACACTGAAGCTTTCTTT; CDR3 protein: CASSVDRDTEAFF
D gene: TRBD1; V gene: TRBV6-8; clone size: medium-sized; J gene: TRBJ1-4; CDR3 DNA: TGTGCCAGCCGAGCGGGACAGGGAGGGAGGAAACTGTTTTTT; CDR3 protein: CASRAGQGGRKLFF
D gene: NA; V gene: TRBV5-1; clone size: NA; J gene: TRBJ1-1; CDR3 DNA: TGCGCCAGCAGCTTGGGATCCTACGGGGGTAACACTGAAGCTTTCTTT; CDR3 protein: CASSLGSYGGNTEAFF
D gene: NA; V gene: TRBV19; clone size: NA; J gene: TRBJ2-3; CDR3 DNA: TGTGCCAGTAGTATATCCCCACCCCCAGATACGCAGTATTTT; CDR3 protein: CASSISPPPDTQYF
D gene: NA; V gene: TRBV9; clone size: few; J gene: TRBJ2-2; CDR3 DNA: TGTGCCAGCAGCCCCGACGGCAACACCGGGGAGCTGTTTTTT; CDR3 protein: CASSPDGNTGELFF
D gene: TRBD1; V gene: TRBV30; clone size: few; J gene: TRBJ2-3; CDR3 DNA: TGTGCCTGGAGTGTTAGGACAGGGGTTACAGATACGCAGTATTTT; CDR3 protein: CAWSVRTGVTDTQYF